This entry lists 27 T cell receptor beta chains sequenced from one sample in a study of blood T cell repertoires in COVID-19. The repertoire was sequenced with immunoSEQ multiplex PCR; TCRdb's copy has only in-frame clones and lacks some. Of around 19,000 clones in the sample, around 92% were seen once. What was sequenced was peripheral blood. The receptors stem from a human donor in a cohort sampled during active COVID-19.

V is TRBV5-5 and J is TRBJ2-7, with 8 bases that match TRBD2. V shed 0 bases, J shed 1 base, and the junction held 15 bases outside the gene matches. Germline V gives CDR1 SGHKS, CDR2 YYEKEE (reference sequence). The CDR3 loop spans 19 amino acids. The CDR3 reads CASSLAASGSVVSSYEQYF. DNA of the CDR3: TGTGCCAGCAGCTTGGCGGCTAGCGGGTCGGTTGTGTCGTCCTACGAGCAGTACTTC.

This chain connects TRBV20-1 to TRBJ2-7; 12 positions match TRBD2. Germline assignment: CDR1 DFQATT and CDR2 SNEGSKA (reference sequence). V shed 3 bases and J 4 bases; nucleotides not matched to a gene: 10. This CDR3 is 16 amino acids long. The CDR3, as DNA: TGCAGTGCTAGTCCTCGGACTAGCGGGGTGGGATACGAGCAGTACTTC. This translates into CSASPRTSGVGYEQYF.

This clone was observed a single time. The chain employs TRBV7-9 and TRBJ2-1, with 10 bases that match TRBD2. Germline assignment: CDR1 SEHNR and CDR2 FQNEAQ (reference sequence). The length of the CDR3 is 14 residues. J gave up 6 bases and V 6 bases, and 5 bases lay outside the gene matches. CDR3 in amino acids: CASSLSGRANEQFF. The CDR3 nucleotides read TGTGCCAGCAGTCTGAGCGGGAGGGCCAATGAGCAGTTCTTC.

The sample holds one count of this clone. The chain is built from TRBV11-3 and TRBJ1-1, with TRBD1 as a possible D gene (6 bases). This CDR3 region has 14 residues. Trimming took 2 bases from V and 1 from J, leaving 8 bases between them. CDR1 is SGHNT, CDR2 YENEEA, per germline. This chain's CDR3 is CASSLLGANTEAFF. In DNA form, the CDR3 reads TGTGCCAGCAGCTTACTGGGGGCGAACACTGAAGCTTTCTTT.

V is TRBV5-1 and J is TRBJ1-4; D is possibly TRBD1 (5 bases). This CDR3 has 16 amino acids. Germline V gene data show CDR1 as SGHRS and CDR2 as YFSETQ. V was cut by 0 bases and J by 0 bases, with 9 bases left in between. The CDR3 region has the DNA TGCGCCAGCAGCTTGGGTGGACATGCAACTAATGAAAAACTGTTTTTT. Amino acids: CASSLGGHATNEKLFF.

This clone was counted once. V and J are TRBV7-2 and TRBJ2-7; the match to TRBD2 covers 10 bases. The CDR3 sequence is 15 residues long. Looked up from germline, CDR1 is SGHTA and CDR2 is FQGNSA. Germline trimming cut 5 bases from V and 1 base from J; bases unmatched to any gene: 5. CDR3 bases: TGTGCCAGCAGCCAGACAGCGGGAGGGTCCTACGAGCAGTACTTC. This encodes CASSQTAGGSYEQYF.

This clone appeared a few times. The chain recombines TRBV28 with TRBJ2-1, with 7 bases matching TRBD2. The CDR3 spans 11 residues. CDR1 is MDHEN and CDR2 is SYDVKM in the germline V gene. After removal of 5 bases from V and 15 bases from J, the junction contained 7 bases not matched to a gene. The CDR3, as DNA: TGTGCCAGCAGTCCCGGACTAGATCGGTTCTTC. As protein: CASSPGLDRFF.

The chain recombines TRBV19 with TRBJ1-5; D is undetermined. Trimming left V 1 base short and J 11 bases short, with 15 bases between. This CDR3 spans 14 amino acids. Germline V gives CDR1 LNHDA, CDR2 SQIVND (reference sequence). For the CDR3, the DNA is TGTGCCAGTAGTATAGTTCCCCAACGCGAGACCCAGCATTTT. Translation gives CASSIVPQRETQHF. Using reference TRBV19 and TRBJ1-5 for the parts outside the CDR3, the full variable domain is DGGITQSPKYLFRKEGQNVTLSCEQNLNHDAMYWYRQDPGQGLRLIYYSQIVNDFQKGDIAEGYSVSREKKESFPLTVTSAQKNPTAFYLCASSIVPQRETQHFGDGTRLSIL.

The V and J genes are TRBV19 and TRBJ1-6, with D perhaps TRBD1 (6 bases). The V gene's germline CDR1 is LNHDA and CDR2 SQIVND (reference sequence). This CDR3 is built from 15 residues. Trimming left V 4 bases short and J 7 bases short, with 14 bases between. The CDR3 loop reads CASSTRTVRNSPLHF. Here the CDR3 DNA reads TGTGCCAGTAGTACCCGGACAGTAAGGAATTCACCCCTCCACTTT.

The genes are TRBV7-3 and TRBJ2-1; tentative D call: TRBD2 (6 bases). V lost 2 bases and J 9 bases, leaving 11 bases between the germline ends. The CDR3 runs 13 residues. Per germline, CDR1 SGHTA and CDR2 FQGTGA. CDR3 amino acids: CASSLGDGSEQFF. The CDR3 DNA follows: TGTGCCAGCAGCTTAGGGGACGGGAGTGAGCAGTTCTTC.

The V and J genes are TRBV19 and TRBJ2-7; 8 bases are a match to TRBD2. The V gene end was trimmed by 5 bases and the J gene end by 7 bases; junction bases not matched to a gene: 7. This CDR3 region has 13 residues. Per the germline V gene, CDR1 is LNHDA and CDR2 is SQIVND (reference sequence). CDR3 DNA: TGTGCCAGTAGTGGTTACGGGGGGGGAGAGCAGTACTTC. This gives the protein CASSGYGGGEQYF.

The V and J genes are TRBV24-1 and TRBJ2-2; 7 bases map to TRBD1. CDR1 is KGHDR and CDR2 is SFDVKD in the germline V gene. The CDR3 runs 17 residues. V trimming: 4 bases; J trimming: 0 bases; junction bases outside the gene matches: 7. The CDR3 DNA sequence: TGTGCCACCAGTGACCCCGCCGGGACAGCGAACACCGGGGAGCTGTTTTTT. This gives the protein CATSDPAGTANTGELFF.

The CDR3 reads CAWSLDGLSGNTIYF. The CDR3 nucleotides read TGTGCCTGGAGTCTCGATGGCCTCTCTGGAAACACCATATATTTT. The V gene is TRBV30, the J gene TRBJ1-3; no reliable D call. The CDR3 extends over 15 amino acids. The V gene lost 2 bases and the J gene lost 0 bases, with 11 bases spanning the gap. CDR1 is GTSNPN, CDR2 SVGIG, per germline (reference sequence). Combining the CDR3 with reference TRBV30 and TRBJ1-3 gives the whole variable domain SQTIHQWPATLVQPVGSPLSLECTVEGTSNPNLYWYRQAAGRGLQLLFYSVGIGQISSEVPQNLSASRPQDRQFILSSKKLLLSDSGFYLCAWSLDGLSGNTIYFGEGSWLTVV.

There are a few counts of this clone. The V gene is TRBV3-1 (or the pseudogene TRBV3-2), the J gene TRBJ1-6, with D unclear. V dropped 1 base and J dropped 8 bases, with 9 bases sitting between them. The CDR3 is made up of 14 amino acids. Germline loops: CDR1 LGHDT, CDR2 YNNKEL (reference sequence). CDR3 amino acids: CASSQVAGDSPLHF. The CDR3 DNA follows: TGTGCCAGCAGCCAAGTCGCCGGGGATTCACCCCTCCACTTT.

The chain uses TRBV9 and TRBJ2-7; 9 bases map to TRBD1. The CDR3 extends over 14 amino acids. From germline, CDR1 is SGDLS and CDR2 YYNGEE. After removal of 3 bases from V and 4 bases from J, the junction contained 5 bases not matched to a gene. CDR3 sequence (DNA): TGTGCCAGCAGCGACTCCGGGACAGGGTACGAGCAGTACTTC. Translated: CASSDSGTGYEQYF.

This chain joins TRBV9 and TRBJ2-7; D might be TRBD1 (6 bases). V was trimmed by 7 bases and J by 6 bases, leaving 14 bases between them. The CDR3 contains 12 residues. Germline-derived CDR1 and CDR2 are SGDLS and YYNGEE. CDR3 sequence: CASGDTVSEQYF. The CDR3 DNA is TGTGCCAGCGGGGACACCGTCTCCGAGCAGTACTTC.

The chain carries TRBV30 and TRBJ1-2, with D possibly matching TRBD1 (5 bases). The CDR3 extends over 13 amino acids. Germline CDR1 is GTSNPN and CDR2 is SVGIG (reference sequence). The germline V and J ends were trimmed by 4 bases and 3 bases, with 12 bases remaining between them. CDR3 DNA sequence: TGTGCCTGGAAGACAGTGGACCACTATGGCTACACCTTC. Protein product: CAWKTVDHYGYTF. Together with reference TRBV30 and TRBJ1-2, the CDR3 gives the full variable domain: SQTIHQWPATLVQPVGSPLSLECTVEGTSNPNLYWYRQAAGRGLQLLFYSVGIGQISSEVPQNLSASRPQDRQFILSSKKLLLSDSGFYLCAWKTVDHYGYTFGSGTRLTVV.

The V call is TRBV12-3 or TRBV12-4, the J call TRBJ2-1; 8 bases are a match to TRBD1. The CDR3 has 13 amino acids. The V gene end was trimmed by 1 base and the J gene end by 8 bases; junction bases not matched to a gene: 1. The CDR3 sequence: CASSLVTGDEQFF. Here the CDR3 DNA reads TGTGCCAGCAGTTTAGTGACAGGGGATGAGCAGTTCTTC.

The CDR3 spells CAISGQGAPNQPQHF. For the CDR3, the DNA is TGTGCCATCAGTGGACAGGGGGCGCCGAATCAGCCCCAGCATTTT. V is TRBV10-3 and J is TRBJ1-5, with 10 bases fitting TRBD1. Germline V lookup: CDR1 ENHRY, CDR2 SYGVKD. V gave up 4 bases and J gave up 4 bases; unmatched junction bases: 4. This CDR3 comprises 15 residues.

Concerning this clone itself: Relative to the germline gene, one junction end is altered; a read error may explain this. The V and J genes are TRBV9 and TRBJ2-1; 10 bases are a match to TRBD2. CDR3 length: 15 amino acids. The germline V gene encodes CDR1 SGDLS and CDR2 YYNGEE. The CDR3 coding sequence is TGTGCCAGCAGCGATAGCGGGAGGACGTACAGTGAGCAGTTCTTC. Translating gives CASSDSGRTYSEQFF. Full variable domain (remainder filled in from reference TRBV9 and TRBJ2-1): DSGVTQTPKHLITATGQRVTLRCSPRSGDLSVYWYQQSLDQGLQFLIQYYNGEERAKGNILERFSAQQFPDLHSELNLSSLELGDSALYFCASSDSGRTYSEQFFGPGTRLTVL.

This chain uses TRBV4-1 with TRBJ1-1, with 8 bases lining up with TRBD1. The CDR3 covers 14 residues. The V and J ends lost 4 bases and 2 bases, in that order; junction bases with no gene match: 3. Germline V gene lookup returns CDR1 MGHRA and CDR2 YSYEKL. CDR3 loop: CASSLGQGNTEAFF. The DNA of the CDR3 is TGCGCCAGCAGCCTCGGACAGGGAAACACTGAAGCTTTCTTT.

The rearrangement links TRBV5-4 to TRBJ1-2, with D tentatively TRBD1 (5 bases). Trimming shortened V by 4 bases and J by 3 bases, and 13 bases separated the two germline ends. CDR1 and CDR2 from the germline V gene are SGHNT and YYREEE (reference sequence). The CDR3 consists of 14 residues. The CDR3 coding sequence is TGTGCCAGCAGCCCTGGGGCAGCAGACTATGGCTACACCTTC. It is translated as CASSPGAADYGYTF.

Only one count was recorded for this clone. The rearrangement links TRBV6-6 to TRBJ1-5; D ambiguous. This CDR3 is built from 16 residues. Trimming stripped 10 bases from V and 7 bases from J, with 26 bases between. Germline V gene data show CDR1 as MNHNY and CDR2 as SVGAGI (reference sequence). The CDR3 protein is CATSFGSGVMGQPQHF. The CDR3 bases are TGTGCCACCTCCTTTGGGAGTGGGGTAATGGGCCAGCCCCAGCATTTT.

CDR3 sequence reads: CATSDRDKNEQFF. The CDR3 DNA is TGTGCCACCAGTGACCGGGACAAGAATGAGCAGTTCTTC. The V gene is TRBV24-1, the J gene TRBJ2-1; D is possibly TRBD1 (6 bases). The germline V gene has CDR1 KGHDR and CDR2 SFDVKD. Trimming cost V 4 bases and J 7 bases, with 10 bases left between them. The CDR3 runs to 13 residues.

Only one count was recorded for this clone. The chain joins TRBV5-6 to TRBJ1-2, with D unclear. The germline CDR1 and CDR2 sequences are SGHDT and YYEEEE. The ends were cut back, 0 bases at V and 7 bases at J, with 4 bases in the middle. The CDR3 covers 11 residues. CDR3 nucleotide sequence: TGTGCCAGCAGCTTGGGAGGTGGCTACACCTTC. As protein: CASSLGGGYTF.

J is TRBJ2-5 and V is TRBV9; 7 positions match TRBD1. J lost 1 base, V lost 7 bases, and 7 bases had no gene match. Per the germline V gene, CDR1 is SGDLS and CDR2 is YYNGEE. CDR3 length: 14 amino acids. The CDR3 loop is CASSRDSIQETQYF. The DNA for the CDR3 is TGTGCCAGCTCCCGGGACAGCATCCAAGAGACCCAGTACTTC.

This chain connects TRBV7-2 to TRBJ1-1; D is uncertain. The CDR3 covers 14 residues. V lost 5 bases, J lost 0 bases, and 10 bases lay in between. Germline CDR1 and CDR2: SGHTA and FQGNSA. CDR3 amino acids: CASSVQSLNTEAFF. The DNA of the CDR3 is TGTGCCAGCAGCGTACAGTCCTTGAACACTGAAGCTTTCTTT. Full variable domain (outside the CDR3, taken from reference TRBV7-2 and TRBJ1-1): GAGVSQSPSNKVTEKGKDVELRCDPISGHTALYWYRQSLGQGLEFLIYFQGNSAPDKSGLPSDRFSAERTGGSVSTLTIQRTQQEDSAVYLCASSVQSLNTEAFFGQGTRLTVV.